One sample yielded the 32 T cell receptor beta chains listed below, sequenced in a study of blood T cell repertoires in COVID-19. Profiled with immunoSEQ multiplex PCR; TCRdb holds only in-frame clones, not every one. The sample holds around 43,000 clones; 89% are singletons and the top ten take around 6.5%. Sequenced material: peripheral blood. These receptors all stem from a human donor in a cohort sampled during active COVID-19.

DNA of the CDR3: TGTGCCAGCAGCCGCGGTCAGGGAGGTGAGCAGTACTTC. Protein product: CASSRGQGGEQYF. This chain links TRBV6-6 with TRBJ2-7, with a tentative D call TRBD2 (6 bases). The CDR3 contains 13 residues. Between the trimmed V and J ends, which lost 6 bases and 7 bases, there was a span of 16 bases. Germline V gene lookup returns CDR1 MNHNY and CDR2 SVGAGI (reference sequence).

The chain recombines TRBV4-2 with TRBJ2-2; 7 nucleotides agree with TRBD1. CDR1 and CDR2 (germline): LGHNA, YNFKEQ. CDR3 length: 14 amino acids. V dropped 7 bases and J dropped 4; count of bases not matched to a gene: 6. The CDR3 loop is CASTGQAGTGELFF. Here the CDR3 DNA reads TGTGCCAGCACCGGACAGGCGGGCACCGGGGAGCTGTTTTTT.

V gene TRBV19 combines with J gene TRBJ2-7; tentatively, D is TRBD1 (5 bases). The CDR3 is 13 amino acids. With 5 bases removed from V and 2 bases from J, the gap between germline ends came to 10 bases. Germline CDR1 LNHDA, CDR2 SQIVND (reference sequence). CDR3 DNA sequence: TGTGCCAGTAGTCTCAGGGTAGCCTACGAGCAGTACTTC. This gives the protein CASSLRVAYEQYF.

For the CDR3, the DNA is TGTGCCAGTAGTACCCAGGGGATAGGTGGCGAGCAGTACTTC. Its translation is CASSTQGIGGEQYF. V gene TRBV19 combines with J gene TRBJ2-7; weak D call: TRBD1 (6 bases). The germline V gene encodes CDR1 LNHDA and CDR2 SQIVND (reference sequence). The V and J ends lost 4 bases and 6 bases respectively, with 16 bases between them. The CDR3 is made up of 14 amino acids.

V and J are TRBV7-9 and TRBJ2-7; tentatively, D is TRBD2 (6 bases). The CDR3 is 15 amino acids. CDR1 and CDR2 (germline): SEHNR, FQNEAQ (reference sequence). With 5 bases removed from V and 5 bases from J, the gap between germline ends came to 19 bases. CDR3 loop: CASSPRDGREDEQYF. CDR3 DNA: TGTGCCAGCAGCCCTAGGGACGGGAGAGAAGACGAGCAGTACTTC. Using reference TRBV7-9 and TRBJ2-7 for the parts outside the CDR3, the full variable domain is DTGVSQNPRHKITKRGQNVTFRCDPISEHNRLYWYRQTLGQGPEFLTYFQNEAQLEKSRLLSDRFSAERPKGSFSTLEIQRTEQGDSAMYLCASSPRDGREDEQYFGPGTRLTVT.

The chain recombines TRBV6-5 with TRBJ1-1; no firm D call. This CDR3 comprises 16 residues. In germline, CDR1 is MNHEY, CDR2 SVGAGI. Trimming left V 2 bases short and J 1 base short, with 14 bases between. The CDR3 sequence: CASSYGRVGSNTEAFF. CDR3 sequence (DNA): TGTGCCAGCAGTTACGGGAGGGTCGGGTCGAACACTGAAGCTTTCTTT.

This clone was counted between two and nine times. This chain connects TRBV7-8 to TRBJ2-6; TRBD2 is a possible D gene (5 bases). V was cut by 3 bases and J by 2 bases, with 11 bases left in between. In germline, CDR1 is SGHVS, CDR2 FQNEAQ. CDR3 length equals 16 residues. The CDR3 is CASSFVPGAGANVLTF. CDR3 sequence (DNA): TGTGCCAGCAGCTTCGTCCCCGGGGCTGGGGCCAACGTCCTGACTTTC. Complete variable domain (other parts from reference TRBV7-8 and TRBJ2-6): GAGVSQSPRYKVAKRGQDVALRCDPISGHVSLFWYQQALGQGPEFLTYFQNEAQLDKSGLPSDRFFAERPEGSVSTLKIQRTQQEDSAVYLCASSFVPGAGANVLTFGAGSRLTVL.

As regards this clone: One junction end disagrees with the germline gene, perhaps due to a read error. CDR3 in amino acids: CASSAQEIQYF. CDR3 in DNA: TGTGCCAGCTCAGCACAAGAGATCCAGTACTTC. V gene TRBV18 combines with J gene TRBJ2-5; D unresolved. Germline V lookup: CDR1 KGHSH, CDR2 LQKENI. This CDR3 spans 11 amino acids.

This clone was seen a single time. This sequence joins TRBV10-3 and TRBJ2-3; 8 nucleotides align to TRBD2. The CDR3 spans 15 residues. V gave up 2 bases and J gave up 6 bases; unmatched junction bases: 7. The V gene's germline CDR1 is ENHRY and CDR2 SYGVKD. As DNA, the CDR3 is TGTGCCATCAGTGAGCCCGGGACTAGTCCCGATACGCAGTATTTT. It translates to CAISEPGTSPDTQYF.

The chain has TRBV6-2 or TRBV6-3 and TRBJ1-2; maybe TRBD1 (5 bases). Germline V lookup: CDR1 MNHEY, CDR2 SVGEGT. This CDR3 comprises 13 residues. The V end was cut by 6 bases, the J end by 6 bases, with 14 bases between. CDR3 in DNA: TGTGCCAGCAGCCCCCCGTGGGGGGATGGCTACACCTTC. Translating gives CASSPPWGDGYTF.

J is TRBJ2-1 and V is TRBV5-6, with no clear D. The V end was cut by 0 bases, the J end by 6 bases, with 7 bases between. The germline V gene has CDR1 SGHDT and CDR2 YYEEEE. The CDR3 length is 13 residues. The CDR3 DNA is TGTGCCAGCAGCTTGGACAGACGCAATGAGCAGTTCTTC. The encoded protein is CASSLDRRNEQFF.

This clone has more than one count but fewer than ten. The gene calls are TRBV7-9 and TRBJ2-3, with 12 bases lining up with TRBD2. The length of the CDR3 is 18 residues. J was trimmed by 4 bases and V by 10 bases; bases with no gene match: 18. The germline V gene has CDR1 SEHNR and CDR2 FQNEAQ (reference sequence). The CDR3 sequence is CATDLTSGRPPGSDTQYF. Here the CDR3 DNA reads TGTGCCACCGACCTAACTAGCGGGAGGCCCCCGGGCTCAGATACGCAGTATTTT.

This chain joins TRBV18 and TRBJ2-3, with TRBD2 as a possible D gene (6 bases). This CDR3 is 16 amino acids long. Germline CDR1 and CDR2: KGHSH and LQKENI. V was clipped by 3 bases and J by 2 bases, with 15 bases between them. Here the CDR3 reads CASSPGGSGITDTQYF. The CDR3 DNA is TGTGCCAGCTCACCCGGCGGTAGCGGAATCACAGATACGCAGTATTTT.

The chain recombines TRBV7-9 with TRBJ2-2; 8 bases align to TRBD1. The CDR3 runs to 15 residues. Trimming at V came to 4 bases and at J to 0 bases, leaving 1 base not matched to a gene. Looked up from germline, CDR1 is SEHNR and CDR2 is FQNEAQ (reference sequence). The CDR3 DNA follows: TGTGCCAGCAGCTCGGACAGGGCGAACACCGGGGAGCTGTTTTTT. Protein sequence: CASSSDRANTGELFF.

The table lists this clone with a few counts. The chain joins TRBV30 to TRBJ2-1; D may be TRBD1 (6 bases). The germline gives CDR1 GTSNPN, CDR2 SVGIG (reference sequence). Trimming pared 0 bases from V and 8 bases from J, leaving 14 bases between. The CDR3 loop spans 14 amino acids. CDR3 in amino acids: CAWSVLLGADEQFF. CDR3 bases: TGTGCCTGGAGTGTTCTGCTGGGGGCGGATGAGCAGTTCTTC. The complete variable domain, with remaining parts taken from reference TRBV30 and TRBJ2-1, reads SQTIHQWPATLVQPVGSPLSLECTVEGTSNPNLYWYRQAAGRGLQLLFYSVGIGQISSEVPQNLSASRPQDRQFILSSKKLLLSDSGFYLCAWSVLLGADEQFFGPGTRLTVL.

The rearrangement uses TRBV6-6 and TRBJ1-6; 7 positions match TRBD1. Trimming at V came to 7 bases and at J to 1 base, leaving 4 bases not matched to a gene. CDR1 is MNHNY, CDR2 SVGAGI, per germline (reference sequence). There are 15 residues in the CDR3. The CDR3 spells CASILQGSYNSPLHF. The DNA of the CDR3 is TGTGCCAGCATCTTACAGGGGTCCTATAATTCACCCCTCCACTTT.

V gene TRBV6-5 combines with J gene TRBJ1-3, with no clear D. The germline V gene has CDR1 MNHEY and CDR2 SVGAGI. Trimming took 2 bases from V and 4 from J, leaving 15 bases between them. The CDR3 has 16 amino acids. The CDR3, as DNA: TGTGCCAGCAGTTACGGTGGAGGCTGGGCAGGAAACACCATATATTTT. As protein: CASSYGGGWAGNTIYF.

For the CDR3, the DNA is TGTGCCAGCAGTCAATGGGCCCGGGAGACCCAGTACTTC. This codes for CASSQWARETQYF. The chain is built from TRBV28 and TRBJ2-5; D gene ambiguous. Deletions cut 5 bases from V and 5 bases from J, with 12 bases between. The length of the CDR3 is 13 residues. The germline V gene has CDR1 MDHEN and CDR2 SYDVKM.

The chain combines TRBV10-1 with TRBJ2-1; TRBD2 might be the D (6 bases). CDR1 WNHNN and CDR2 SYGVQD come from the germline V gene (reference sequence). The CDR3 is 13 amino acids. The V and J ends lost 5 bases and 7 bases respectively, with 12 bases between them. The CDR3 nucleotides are TGCGCCAGCAGTCCGGGCGGAGGGAATGAGCAGTTCTTC. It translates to CASSPGGGNEQFF.

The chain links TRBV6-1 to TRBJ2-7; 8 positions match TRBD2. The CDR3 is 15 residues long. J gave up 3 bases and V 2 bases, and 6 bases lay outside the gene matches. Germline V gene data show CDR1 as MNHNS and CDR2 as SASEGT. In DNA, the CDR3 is TGTGCCAGCAGTGAAATCGGTACTAGCGGCTACGAGCAGTACTTC. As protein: CASSEIGTSGYEQYF.

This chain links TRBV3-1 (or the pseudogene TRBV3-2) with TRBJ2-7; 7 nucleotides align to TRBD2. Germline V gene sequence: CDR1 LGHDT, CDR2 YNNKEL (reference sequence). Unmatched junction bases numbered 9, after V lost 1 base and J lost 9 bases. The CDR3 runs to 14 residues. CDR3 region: CASSQGFRPGGQYF. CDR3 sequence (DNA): TGTGCCAGCAGCCAAGGTTTTAGGCCGGGAGGGCAGTACTTC.

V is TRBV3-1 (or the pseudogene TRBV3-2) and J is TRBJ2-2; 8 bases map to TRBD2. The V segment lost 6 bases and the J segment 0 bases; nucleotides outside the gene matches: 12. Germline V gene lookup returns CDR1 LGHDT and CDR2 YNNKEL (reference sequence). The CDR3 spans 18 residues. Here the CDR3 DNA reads TGTGCCAGCAGGCCTTACCATAGTAGCGGGGCGAACACCGGGGAGCTGTTTTTT. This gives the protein CASRPYHSSGANTGELFF.

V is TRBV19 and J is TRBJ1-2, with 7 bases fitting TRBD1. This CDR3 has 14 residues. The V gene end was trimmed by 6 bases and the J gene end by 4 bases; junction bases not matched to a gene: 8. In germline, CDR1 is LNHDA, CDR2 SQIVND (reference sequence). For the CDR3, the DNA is TGTGCCAGTAGCCGTCCCGACAGGGTCTATGGCTACACCTTC. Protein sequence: CASSRPDRVYGYTF. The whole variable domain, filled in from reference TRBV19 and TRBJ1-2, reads DGGITQSPKYLFRKEGQNVTLSCEQNLNHDAMYWYRQDPGQGLRLIYYSQIVNDFQKGDIAEGYSVSREKKESFPLTVTSAQKNPTAFYLCASSRPDRVYGYTFGSGTRLTVV.

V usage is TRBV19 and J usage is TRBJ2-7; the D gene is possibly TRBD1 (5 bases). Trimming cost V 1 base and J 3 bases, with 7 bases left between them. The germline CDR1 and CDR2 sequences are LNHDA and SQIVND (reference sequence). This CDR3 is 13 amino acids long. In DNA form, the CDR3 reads TGTGCCAGTAGTATAGGCAGGGACTACGAGCAGTACTTC. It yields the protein CASSIGRDYEQYF. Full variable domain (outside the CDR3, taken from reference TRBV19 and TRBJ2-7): DGGITQSPKYLFRKEGQNVTLSCEQNLNHDAMYWYRQDPGQGLRLIYYSQIVNDFQKGDIAEGYSVSREKKESFPLTVTSAQKNPTAFYLCASSIGRDYEQYFGPGTRLTVT.

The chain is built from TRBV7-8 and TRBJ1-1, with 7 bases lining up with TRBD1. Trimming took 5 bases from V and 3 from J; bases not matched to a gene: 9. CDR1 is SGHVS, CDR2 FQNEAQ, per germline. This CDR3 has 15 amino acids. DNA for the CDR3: TGTGCCAGCAGCGTAAACAGGGGCCCGGACACTGAAGCTTTCTTT. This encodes CASSVNRGPDTEAFF.

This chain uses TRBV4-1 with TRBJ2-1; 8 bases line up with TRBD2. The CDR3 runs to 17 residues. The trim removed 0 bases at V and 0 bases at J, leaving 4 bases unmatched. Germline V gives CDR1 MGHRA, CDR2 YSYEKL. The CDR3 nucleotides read TGCGCCAGCAGCCAAGATCGCAGCGGGAGCTCCTACAATGAGCAGTTCTTC. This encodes CASSQDRSGSSYNEQFF.

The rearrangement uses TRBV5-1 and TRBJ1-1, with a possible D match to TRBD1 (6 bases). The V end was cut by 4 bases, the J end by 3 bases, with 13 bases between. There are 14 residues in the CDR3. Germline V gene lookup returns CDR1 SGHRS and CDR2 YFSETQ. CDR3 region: CASSPWTVDTEAFF. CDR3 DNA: TGCGCCAGCAGCCCCTGGACAGTAGACACTGAAGCTTTCTTT.

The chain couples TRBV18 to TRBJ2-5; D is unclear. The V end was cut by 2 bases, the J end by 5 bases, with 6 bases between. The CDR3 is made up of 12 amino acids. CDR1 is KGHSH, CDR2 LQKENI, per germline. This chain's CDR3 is CASSPARETQYF. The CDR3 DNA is TGTGCCAGCTCACCAGCGCGGGAGACCCAGTACTTC.

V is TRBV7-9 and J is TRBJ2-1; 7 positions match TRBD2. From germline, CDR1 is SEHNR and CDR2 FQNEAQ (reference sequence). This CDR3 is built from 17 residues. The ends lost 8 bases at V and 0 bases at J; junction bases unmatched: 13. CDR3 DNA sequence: TGTGCCAGCCAAAGGGGAGGGCCATTAAGCTCCTACAATGAGCAGTTCTTC. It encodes CASQRGGPLSSYNEQFF.

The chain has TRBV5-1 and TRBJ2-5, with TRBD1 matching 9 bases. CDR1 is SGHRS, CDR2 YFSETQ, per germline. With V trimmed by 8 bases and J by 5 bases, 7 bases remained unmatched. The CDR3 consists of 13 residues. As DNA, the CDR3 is TGCGCCAGTAGGGACAGGGTGTATGAGACCCAGTACTTC. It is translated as CASRDRVYETQYF.

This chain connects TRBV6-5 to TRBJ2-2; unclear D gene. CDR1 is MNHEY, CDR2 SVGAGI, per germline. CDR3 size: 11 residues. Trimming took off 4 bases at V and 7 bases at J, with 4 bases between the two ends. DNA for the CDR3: TGTGCCAGCAGTTCCCTCGGGGAGCTGTTTTTT. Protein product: CASSSLGELFF.

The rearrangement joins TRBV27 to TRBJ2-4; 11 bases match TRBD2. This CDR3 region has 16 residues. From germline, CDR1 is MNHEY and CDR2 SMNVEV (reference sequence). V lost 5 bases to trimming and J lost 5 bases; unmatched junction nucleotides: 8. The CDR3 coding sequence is TGTGCCAGCAGTCGTCTACTAGCGGGGGTCCAAAACATTCAGTACTTC. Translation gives CASSRLLAGVQNIQYF.